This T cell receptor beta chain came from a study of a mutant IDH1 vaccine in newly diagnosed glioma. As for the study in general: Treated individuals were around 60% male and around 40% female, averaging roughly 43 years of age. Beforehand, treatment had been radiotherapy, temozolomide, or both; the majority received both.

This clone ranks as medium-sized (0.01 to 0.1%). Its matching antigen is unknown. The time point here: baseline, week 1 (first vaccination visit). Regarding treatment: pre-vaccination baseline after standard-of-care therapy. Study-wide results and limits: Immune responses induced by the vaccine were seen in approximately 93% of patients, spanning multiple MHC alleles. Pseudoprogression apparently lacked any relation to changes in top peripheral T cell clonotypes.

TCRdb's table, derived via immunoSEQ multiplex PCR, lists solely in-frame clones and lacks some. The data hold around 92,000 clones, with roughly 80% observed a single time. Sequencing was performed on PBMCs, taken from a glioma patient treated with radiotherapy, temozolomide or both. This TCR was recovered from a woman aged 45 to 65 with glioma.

CDR3 in amino acids: CASSSTSYGYTF. The DNA of the CDR3 is TGTGCCAGCAGCTCGACAAGCTATGGCTACACCTTC. The V and J genes are TRBV7-8 and TRBJ1-2, with D uncertain. Trimming pared 4 bases from V and 4 bases from J, leaving 7 bases between. Germline V gives CDR1 SGHVS, CDR2 FQNEAQ. The CDR3 runs to 12 residues.